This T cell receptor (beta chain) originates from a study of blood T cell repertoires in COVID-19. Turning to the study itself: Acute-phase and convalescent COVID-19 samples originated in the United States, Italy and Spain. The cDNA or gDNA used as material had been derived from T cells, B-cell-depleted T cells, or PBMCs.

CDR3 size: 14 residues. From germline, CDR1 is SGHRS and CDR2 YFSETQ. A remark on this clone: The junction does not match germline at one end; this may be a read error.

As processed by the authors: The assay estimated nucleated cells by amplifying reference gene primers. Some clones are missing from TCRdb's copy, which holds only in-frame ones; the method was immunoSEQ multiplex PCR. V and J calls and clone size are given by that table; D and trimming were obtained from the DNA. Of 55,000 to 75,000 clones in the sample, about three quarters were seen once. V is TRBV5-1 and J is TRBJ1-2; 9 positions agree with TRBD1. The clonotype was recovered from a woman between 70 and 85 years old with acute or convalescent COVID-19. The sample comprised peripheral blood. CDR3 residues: CASRLDRGNYGYTF. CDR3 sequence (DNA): TGCGCCAGCAGGTTGGACAGGGGAAACTATGGCTACACCTTC.